These 31 T cell receptor beta chains were sequenced from one sample in a study of shared clonotypes between healthy human individuals. Positive CCR7 selection of CD45RO-negative cells yielded the naive CD8 cells, and terminally differentiated effector memory CD45RA+ cells were excluded. Generated by immunoSEQ multiplex PCR, the TCRdb table keeps only in-frame clones and is missing some. The sample lists over 750,000 clones; roughly 96% were seen once. Specimen: naive CD8+ T cells sorted from blood. Every receptor here comes from a man younger than 40 in good health.

The rearrangement joins TRBV7-9 to TRBJ2-7; D perhaps matches TRBD2 (5 bases). The CDR3 runs 14 residues. Germline values: CDR1 SEHNR, CDR2 FQNEAQ (reference sequence). V was trimmed by 0 bases and J by 2 bases, leaving 8 bases between them. The CDR3 sequence: CASSLADGAYEQYF. The CDR3 DNA sequence: TGTGCCAGCAGCTTAGCAGACGGGGCCTACGAGCAGTACTTC.

This chain links TRBV7-9 with TRBJ2-5, with 11 bases that match TRBD2. The CDR3 covers 16 residues. Trimming removed 4 bases from V and 2 bases from J; junction bases left unmatched: 6. CDR1 and CDR2 from the germline V gene are SEHNR and FQNEAQ (reference sequence). The CDR3 DNA is TGTGCCAGCAGCTGGGGGACTAGCGGAGAACAAGAGACCCAGTACTTC. It specifies CASSWGTSGEQETQYF.

The DNA of the CDR3 is TGCAGCGGCCGATCAAGCGGGAGCTGGGAGCTGTTTTTT. Encoded protein: CSGRSSGSWELFF. The V call is TRBV29-1, the J call TRBJ2-2; TRBD2 matches at 8 bases. This CDR3 has 13 residues. Germline assignment: CDR1 SQVTM and CDR2 ANQGSEA. With 7 bases clipped from V and 9 bases from J, the junction kept 10 bases outside the gene matches.

The chain uses TRBV9 and TRBJ2-7; D is perhaps TRBD1 (5 bases). This CDR3 region has 14 residues. Looked up from germline, CDR1 is SGDLS and CDR2 is YYNGEE. Trimming left V 0 bases short and J 3 bases short, with 10 bases between. In DNA form, the CDR3 reads TGTGCCAGCAGCGTAGGAGTAGGGGACTACGAGCAGTACTTC. Protein: CASSVGVGDYEQYF. Looking up the rest from reference TRBV9 and TRBJ2-7 gives the full variable domain: DSGVTQTPKHLITATGQRVTLRCSPRSGDLSVYWYQQSLDQGLQFLIQYYNGEERAKGNILERFSAQQFPDLHSELNLSSLELGDSALYFCASSVGVGDYEQYFGPGTRLTVT.

This chain connects TRBV4-3 to TRBJ2-6; 8 bases are shared with TRBD2. The V gene end was trimmed by 4 bases and the J gene end by 0 bases; junction bases not matched to a gene: 8. The germline gives CDR1 LGHNA, CDR2 YSLEER. The CDR3 runs 18 residues. The CDR3 spells CASSRGREDLSGANVLTF. The CDR3 DNA reads as TGCGCCAGCAGCCGGGGGCGGGAGGACCTCTCTGGGGCCAACGTCCTGACTTTC.

V and J are TRBV7-9 and TRBJ2-1, with 7 bases that match TRBD1. CDR1 is SEHNR and CDR2 is FQNEAQ in the germline V gene (reference sequence). With 6 bases clipped from V and 12 bases from J, the junction kept 14 bases outside the gene matches. This CDR3 is 14 amino acids long. The CDR3, as DNA: TGTGCCAGCAGTCTTAGTACGTCGACAGGGATGCAGTTCTTC. Translating it yields CASSLSTSTGMQFF.

V is TRBV7-9 and J is TRBJ2-1; 12 bases match TRBD2. Trimming at V came to 4 bases and at J to 8 bases, leaving 3 bases not matched to a gene. The length of the CDR3 is 14 residues. Per the germline V gene, CDR1 is SEHNR and CDR2 is FQNEAQ (reference sequence). CDR3 sequence: CASSSSGRAHEQFF. CDR3 sequence (DNA): TGTGCCAGCAGCTCTAGCGGGAGGGCCCATGAGCAGTTCTTC.

Only one count was recorded for this clone. The gene calls are TRBV27 and TRBJ2-7; 7 nucleotides line up with TRBD1. The CDR3 consists of 15 residues. The ends lost 6 bases at V and 3 bases at J; junction bases unmatched: 11. Per the germline V gene, CDR1 is MNHEY and CDR2 is SMNVEV (reference sequence). CDR3 DNA sequence: TGTGCCAGCAGGGTTCGGGACAGCCCAGTCTACGAGCAGTACTTC. Its protein is CASRVRDSPVYEQYF.

This clone was observed once. The chain combines TRBV19 with TRBJ2-1, with unresolved D. The length of the CDR3 is 14 residues. Trimming removed 4 bases from V and 3 bases from J, with 10 bases in between. Germline V gives CDR1 LNHDA, CDR2 SQIVND (reference sequence). CDR3 loop: CASSKAASYNEQFF. The CDR3 nucleotides read TGTGCCAGTAGTAAGGCGGCGAGCTACAATGAGCAGTTCTTC.

This chain connects TRBV18 to TRBJ2-1; D is unclear. CDR1 KGHSH and CDR2 LQKENI come from the germline V gene. This CDR3 has 14 amino acids. Trimming left V 0 bases short and J 6 bases short, with 9 bases between. The CDR3: CASSPPATSNEQFF. The DNA of the CDR3 is TGTGCCAGCTCACCACCGGCTACAAGCAATGAGCAGTTCTTC.

V is TRBV7-6 and J is TRBJ2-1, with 11 positions matching TRBD2. The CDR3 runs 18 residues. Germline CDR1 reads SGHVS; CDR2 reads FNYEAQ. V was pared by 4 bases and J by 0 bases, with 8 bases of the junction left unmatched. The chain's CDR3 is CASSSTFTSGSSYNEQFF. CDR3 bases: TGTGCCAGCAGCTCCACATTTACTAGCGGGAGCTCCTACAATGAGCAGTTCTTC.

This chain links TRBV5-8 with TRBJ2-7; D remains unclear. Deletions cut 5 bases from V and 6 bases from J, with 15 bases between. The germline V gene has CDR1 SGHTS and CDR2 YDEGEE. The CDR3 is 13 residues long. Here the CDR3 reads CASSWIEPSEQYF. CDR3 nucleotides: TGTGCCAGCAGTTGGATAGAGCCCTCCGAGCAGTACTTC.

This chain links TRBV7-9 with TRBJ2-2; 9 nucleotides align to TRBD2. Per the germline V gene, CDR1 is SEHNR and CDR2 is FQNEAQ (reference sequence). J gave up 3 bases and V 7 bases, and 6 bases lay outside the gene matches. The CDR3 extends over 15 amino acids. This CDR3 reads CASTRGRGDTGELFF. The CDR3 DNA follows: TGTGCCAGCACCCGCGGGAGGGGCGACACCGGGGAGCTGTTTTTT.

V is TRBV9 and J is TRBJ1-1; 7 nucleotides agree with TRBD1. The CDR3 length is 13 residues. Trimming removed 0 bases from V and 8 bases from J; junction bases left unmatched: 4. Germline V CDR1 and CDR2: SGDLS, YYNGEE. The CDR3 DNA sequence: TGTGCCAGCAGCGTAGAGTCAGGGGGAGAAGCTTTCTTT. It yields the protein CASSVESGGEAFF.

This chain uses TRBV7-2 with TRBJ2-7; 9 bases agree with TRBD2. The CDR3 has 16 amino acids. Germline V gives CDR1 SGHTA, CDR2 FQGNSA. J gave up 1 base and V 5 bases, and 9 bases lay outside the gene matches. The CDR3 loop is CASSLPRLAVSYEQYF. CDR3 nucleotide sequence: TGTGCCAGCAGCCTCCCCAGACTAGCGGTTTCCTACGAGCAGTACTTC.

V gene TRBV6-6 combines with J gene TRBJ1-2; a possible D gene is TRBD1 (6 bases). The CDR3 length is 12 residues. V was shortened by 7 bases and J by 7 bases, with 13 bases between the two germline ends. Germline V gives CDR1 MNHNY, CDR2 SVGAGI (reference sequence). CDR3 DNA sequence: TGTGCCAGCACCTCGGGGGCATTTGGCTACACCTTC. Translating it yields CASTSGAFGYTF.

This chain links TRBV6-5 with TRBJ1-2; TRBD1 is a possible D gene (5 bases). The CDR3 runs 13 residues. Looked up from germline, CDR1 is MNHEY and CDR2 is SVGAGI. Trimming left V 4 bases short and J 6 bases short, with 12 bases between. CDR3 sequence: CASSLGAVDGYTF. In DNA, the CDR3 is TGTGCCAGCAGTTTAGGGGCCGTCGATGGCTACACCTTC.

This sequence joins TRBV7-9 and TRBJ1-4, with D uncertain. Germline values: CDR1 SEHNR, CDR2 FQNEAQ (reference sequence). V dropped 4 bases and J dropped 10 bases, with 10 bases sitting between them. The CDR3 is 12 residues long. CDR3 nucleotide sequence: TGTGCCAGCAGCTCGCCCCCGGGAAAACTGTTTTTT. Protein product: CASSSPPGKLFF.

The chain combines TRBV2 with TRBJ2-7; 12 nucleotides line up with TRBD1. V lost 6 bases to trimming and J lost 6 bases; unmatched junction nucleotides: 6. CDR1 and CDR2 (germline): SNHLY, FYNNEI. The CDR3 runs 14 residues. CDR3 protein: CASSPGQGASEQYF. The CDR3 coding sequence is TGTGCCAGCAGCCCGGGACAGGGGGCTTCCGAGCAGTACTTC.

This clone was seen once. The chain couples TRBV7-9 to TRBJ1-1, with D unresolved. Between the trimmed V and J ends, which lost 0 bases and 1 base, there was a span of 9 bases. CDR1 SEHNR and CDR2 FQNEAQ come from the germline V gene (reference sequence). The CDR3 has 15 amino acids. The CDR3 loop reads CASSLAGRGNTEAFF. Written as DNA, the CDR3 is TGTGCCAGCAGCTTAGCTGGTCGGGGGAACACTGAAGCTTTCTTT.

V gene TRBV6-5 combines with J gene TRBJ2-7, with 7 nucleotides matching TRBD2. V was clipped by 8 bases and J by 2 bases; unmatched bases: 6. The V gene's germline CDR1 is MNHEY and CDR2 SVGAGI. This CDR3 has 13 residues. The CDR3 sequence is CASAAGVPYEQYF. CDR3 DNA sequence: TGTGCCAGCGCCGCGGGAGTGCCCTACGAGCAGTACTTC.

The chain is built from TRBV5-5 and TRBJ2-7, with 10 nucleotides matching TRBD1. The CDR3 covers 17 residues. The V segment lost 4 bases and the J segment 5 bases; nucleotides outside the gene matches: 15. Germline assignment: CDR1 SGHKS and CDR2 YYEKEE (reference sequence). CDR3 DNA: TGTGCCAGCAGCCGGTTCCCCCCGGGACAGGGGTACGACGAGCAGTACTTC. Translated: CASSRFPPGQGYDEQYF.

Comments on this clone: The junction does not match germline at one end; this may be a read error. The chain employs TRBV29-1 and TRBJ2-3; D ambiguous. This CDR3 is built from 12 residues. CDR1 and CDR2 (germline): SQVTM, ANQGSEA. The CDR3 protein is CSVEASTDTQYF. CDR3 nucleotides: TGCAGCGTGGAAGCTAGCACAGATACGCAGTATTTT.

The CDR3 DNA sequence: TGTGCCAGCAGCTTTGGAAAGTACGAGCAGTACTTC. Amino acids: CASSFGKYEQYF. The chain combines TRBV5-4 with TRBJ2-7; no clear D. The V end lost 2 bases, the J end lost 4 bases, and 7 bases lay between the germline ends. Looked up from germline, CDR1 is SGHNT and CDR2 is YYREEE (reference sequence). CDR3 length: 12 residues.

This chain uses TRBV7-2 with TRBJ2-1; D ambiguous. Germline loops: CDR1 SGHTA, CDR2 FQGNSA. V was pared by 2 bases and J by 9 bases, with 11 bases between. The CDR3 has 13 amino acids. The CDR3 spells CASSLSAPTEQFF. DNA of the CDR3: TGTGCCAGCAGCTTATCCGCCCCGACTGAGCAGTTCTTC.

This chain uses TRBV27 with TRBJ2-7, with no clear D. Trimming removed 2 bases from V and 3 bases from J, with 11 bases in between. The CDR3 has 14 residues. From germline, CDR1 is MNHEY and CDR2 SMNVEV (reference sequence). CDR3 sequence reads: CASSLGAAFYEQYF. For the CDR3, the DNA is TGTGCCAGCAGTTTAGGTGCCGCCTTCTACGAGCAGTACTTC.

This chain links TRBV28 with TRBJ2-2; weak D call: TRBD2 (6 bases). Per the germline V gene, CDR1 is MDHEN and CDR2 is SYDVKM. The CDR3 has 17 residues. V was cut by 4 bases and J by 7 bases, with 22 bases left in between. CDR3 nucleotide sequence: TGTGCCAGCAGTTGGGGGGTCCCTGGAACGCCGGGCGGGGAGCTGTTTTTT. Amino acids: CASSWGVPGTPGGELFF.

This clone was detected once. The chain couples TRBV7-7 to TRBJ2-2; 8 bases align to TRBD2. There are 14 residues in the CDR3. Trimming cost V 4 bases and J 4 bases; bases outside gene matches: 2. Germline CDR1 and CDR2: SSHAT and FNYEAQ (reference sequence). The CDR3 sequence: CASSSTSGTGELFF. CDR3 bases: TGTGCCAGCAGCTCCACTAGCGGCACCGGGGAGCTGTTTTTT.

This chain joins TRBV6-5 and TRBJ2-1, with 12 bases lining up with TRBD2. V lost 4 bases and J lost 6; bases outside the gene matches: 4. Germline CDR1 and CDR2: MNHEY and SVGAGI. The CDR3 length is 15 residues. The CDR3 DNA follows: TGTGCCAGCAGTTGGACTAGCGGGGAACTCAATGAGCAGTTCTTC. Translation gives CASSWTSGELNEQFF.

The rearrangement links TRBV6-1 to TRBJ1-1; TRBD1 is a possible D gene (6 bases). CDR3 length equals 12 residues. Germline CDR1 reads MNHNS; CDR2 reads SASEGT. V gave up 6 bases and J gave up 7 bases, with 12 bases separating them. DNA of the CDR3: TGTGCCAGCAGACAGGGCCAGTATGAAGCTTTCTTT. Translating it yields CASRQGQYEAFF.

This chain connects TRBV7-6 to TRBJ2-7; D perhaps matches TRBD2 (5 bases). The V end was cut by 5 bases, the J end by 0 bases, with 8 bases between. The CDR3 is 13 residues long. CDR1 is SGHVS and CDR2 is FNYEAQ in the germline V gene. The CDR3 DNA reads TGTGCCAGCAGCCCCACTAGCTCCTACGAGCAGTACTTC. Encoded protein: CASSPTSSYEQYF.